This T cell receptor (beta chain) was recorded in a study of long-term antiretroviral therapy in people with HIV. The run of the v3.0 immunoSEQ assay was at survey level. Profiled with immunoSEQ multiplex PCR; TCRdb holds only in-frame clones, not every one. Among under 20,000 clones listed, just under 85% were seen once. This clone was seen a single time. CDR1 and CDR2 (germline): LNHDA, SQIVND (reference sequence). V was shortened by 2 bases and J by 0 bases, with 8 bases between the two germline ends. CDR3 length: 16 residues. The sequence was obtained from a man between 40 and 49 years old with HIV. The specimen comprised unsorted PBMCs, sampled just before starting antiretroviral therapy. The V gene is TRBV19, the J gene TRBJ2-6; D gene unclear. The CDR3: CASSILKSSGANVLTF. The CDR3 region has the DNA TGTGCCAGTAGTATACTAAAGAGCTCTGGGGCCAACGTCCTGACTTTC.